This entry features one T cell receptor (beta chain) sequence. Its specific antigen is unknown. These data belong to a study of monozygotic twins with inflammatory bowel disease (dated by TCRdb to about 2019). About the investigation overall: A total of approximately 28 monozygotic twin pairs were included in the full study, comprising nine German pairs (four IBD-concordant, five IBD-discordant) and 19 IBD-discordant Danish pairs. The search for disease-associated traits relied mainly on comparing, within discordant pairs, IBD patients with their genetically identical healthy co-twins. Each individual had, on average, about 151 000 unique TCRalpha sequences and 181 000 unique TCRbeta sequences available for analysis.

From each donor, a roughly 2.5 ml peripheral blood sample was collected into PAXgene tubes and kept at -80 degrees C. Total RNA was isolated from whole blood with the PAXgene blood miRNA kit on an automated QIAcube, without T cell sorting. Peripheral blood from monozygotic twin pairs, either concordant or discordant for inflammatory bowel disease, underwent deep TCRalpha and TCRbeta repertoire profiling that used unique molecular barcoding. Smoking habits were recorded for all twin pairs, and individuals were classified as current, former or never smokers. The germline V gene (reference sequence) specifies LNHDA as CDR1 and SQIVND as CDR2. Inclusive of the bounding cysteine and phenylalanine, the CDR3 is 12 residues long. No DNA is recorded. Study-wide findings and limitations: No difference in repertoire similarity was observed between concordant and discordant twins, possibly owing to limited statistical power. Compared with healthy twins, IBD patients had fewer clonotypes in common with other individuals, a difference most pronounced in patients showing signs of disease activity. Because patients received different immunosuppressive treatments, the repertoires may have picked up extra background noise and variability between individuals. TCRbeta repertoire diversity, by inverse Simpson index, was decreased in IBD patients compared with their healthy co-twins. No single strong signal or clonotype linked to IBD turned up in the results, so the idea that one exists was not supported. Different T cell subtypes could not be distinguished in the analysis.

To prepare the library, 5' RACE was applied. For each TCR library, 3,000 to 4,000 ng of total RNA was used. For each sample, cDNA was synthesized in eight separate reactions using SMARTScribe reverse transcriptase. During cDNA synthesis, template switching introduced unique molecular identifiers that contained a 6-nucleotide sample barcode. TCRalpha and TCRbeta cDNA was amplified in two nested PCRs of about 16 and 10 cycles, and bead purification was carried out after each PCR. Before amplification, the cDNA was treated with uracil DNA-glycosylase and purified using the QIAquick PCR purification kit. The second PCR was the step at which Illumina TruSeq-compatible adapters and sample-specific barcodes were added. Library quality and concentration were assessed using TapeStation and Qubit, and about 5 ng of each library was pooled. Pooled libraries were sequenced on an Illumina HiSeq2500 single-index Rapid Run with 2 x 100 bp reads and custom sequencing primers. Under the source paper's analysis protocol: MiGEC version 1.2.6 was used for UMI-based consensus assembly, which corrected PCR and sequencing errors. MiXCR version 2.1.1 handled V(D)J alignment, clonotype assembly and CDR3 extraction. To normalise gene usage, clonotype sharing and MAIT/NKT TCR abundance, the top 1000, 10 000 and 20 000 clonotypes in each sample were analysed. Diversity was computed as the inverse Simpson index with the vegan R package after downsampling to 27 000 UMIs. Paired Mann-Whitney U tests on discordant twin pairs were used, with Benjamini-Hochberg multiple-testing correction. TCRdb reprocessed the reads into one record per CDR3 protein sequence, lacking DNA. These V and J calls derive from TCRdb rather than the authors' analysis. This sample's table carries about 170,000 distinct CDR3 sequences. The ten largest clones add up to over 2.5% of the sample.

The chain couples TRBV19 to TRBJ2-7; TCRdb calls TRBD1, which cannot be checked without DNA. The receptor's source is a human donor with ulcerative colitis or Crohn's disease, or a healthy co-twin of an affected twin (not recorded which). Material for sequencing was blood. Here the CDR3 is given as CACSSPGSEQYF.